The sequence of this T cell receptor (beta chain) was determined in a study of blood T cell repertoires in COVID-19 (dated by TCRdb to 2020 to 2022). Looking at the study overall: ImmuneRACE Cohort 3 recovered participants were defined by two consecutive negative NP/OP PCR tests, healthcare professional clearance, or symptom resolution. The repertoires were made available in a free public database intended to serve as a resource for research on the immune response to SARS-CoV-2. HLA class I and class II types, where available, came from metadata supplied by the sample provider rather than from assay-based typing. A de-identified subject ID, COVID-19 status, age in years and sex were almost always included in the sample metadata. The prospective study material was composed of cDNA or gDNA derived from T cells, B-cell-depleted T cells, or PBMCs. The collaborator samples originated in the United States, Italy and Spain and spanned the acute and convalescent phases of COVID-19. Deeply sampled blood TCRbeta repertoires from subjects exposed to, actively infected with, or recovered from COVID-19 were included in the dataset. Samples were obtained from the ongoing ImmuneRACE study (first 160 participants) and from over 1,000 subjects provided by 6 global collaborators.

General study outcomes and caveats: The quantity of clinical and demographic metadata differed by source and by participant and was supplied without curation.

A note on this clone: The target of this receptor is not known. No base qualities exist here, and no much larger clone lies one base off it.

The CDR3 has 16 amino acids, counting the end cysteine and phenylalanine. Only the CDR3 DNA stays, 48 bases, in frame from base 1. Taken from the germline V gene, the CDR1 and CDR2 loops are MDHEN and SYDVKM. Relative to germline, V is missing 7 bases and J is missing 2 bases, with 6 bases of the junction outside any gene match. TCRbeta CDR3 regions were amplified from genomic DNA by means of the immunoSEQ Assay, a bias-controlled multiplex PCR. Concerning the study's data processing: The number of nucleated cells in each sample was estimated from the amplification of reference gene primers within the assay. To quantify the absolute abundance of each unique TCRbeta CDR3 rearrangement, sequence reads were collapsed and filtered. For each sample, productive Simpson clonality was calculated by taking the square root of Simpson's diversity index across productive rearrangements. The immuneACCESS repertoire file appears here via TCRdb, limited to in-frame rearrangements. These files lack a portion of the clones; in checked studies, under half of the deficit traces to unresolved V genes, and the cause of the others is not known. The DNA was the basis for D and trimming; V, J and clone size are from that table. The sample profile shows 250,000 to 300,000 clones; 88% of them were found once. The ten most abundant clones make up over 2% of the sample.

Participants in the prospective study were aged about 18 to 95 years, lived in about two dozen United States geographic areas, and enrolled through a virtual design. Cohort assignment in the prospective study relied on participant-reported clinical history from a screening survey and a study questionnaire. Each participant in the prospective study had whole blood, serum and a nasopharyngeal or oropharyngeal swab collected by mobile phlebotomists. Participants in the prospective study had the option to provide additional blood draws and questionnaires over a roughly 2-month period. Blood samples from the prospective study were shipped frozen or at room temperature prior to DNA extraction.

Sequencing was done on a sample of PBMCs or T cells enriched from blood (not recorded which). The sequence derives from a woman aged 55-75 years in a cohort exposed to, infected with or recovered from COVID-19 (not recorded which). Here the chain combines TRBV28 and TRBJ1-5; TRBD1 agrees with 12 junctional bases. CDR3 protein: CASKGQGAWGNQPQHF. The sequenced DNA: TGTGCCAGCAAGGGACAGGGGGCTTGGGGCAATCAGCCCCAGCATTTT.